This TCR beta chain is drawn from a study of T cells in localized non-small cell lung cancer. Trimming cost V 9 bases and J 4 bases; bases outside gene matches: 5. This CDR3 is 14 amino acids long. Per germline, CDR1 SNHLY and CDR2 FYNNEI. Libraries were prepared by immunoSEQ multiplex PCR; TCRdb keeps only in-frame clonotypes and omits some of them. The sample carries around 15,000 clones, around nine tenths recorded once. The gene calls are TRBV2 and TRBJ2-2, with 10 bases aligning to TRBD1. This receptor was identified in a female donor older than 55 with stage III squamous cell lung carcinoma. The sample in question was peripheral blood, obtained before any cancer treatment. The CDR3: CARERDRGTGELFF. DNA of the CDR3: TGTGCCAGAGAAAGGGACAGGGGCACCGGGGAGCTGTTTTTT.